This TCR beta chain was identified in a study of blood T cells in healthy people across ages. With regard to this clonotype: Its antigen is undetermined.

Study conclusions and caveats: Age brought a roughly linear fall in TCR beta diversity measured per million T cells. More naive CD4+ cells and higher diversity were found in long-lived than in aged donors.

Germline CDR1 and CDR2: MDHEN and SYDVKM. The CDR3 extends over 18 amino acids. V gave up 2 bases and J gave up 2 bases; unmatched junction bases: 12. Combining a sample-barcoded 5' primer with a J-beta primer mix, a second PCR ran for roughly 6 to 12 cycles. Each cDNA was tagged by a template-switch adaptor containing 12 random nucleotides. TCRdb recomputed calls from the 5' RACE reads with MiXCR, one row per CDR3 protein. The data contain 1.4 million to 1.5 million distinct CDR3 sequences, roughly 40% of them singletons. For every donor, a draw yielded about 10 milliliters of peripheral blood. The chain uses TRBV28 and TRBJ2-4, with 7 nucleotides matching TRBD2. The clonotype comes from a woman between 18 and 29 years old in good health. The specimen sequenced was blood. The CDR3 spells CASSLGGGPTSSKNIQYF. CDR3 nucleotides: TGTGCCAGCAGTTTAGGGGGGGGTCCGACCTCTTCCAAAAACATTCAGTACTTC. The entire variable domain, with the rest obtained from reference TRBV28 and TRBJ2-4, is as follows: DVKVTQSSRYLVKRTGEKVFLECVQDMDHENMFWYRQDPGLGLRLIYFSYDVKMKEKGDIPEGYSVSREKKERFSLILESASTNQTSMYLCASSLGGGPTSSKNIQYFGAGTRLSVL.